This T cell receptor beta chain was sequenced during a study of T cells in narcolepsy. Clones were read by immunoSEQ multiplex PCR, and TCRdb kept only the in-frame ones, dropping some. There are more than 25,000 clones in the sample; around 79% occur only once, and 6% to 7% lies in the top ten. The germline gives CDR1 LNHNV, CDR2 YYDKDF (reference sequence). This CDR3 has 13 amino acids. Trimming stripped 0 bases from V and 11 bases from J, with 13 bases between. Sequencing was carried out using memory (CD45RA-) CD4+ T cells from blood. The receptor comes from a human donor in good health. The chain employs TRBV15 and TRBJ1-1; tentative D call: TRBD1 (5 bases). CDR3 amino acids: CATSRDRGGWAFF. DNA of the CDR3: TGTGCCACCAGCAGAGATCGGGGGGGTTGGGCTTTCTTT.